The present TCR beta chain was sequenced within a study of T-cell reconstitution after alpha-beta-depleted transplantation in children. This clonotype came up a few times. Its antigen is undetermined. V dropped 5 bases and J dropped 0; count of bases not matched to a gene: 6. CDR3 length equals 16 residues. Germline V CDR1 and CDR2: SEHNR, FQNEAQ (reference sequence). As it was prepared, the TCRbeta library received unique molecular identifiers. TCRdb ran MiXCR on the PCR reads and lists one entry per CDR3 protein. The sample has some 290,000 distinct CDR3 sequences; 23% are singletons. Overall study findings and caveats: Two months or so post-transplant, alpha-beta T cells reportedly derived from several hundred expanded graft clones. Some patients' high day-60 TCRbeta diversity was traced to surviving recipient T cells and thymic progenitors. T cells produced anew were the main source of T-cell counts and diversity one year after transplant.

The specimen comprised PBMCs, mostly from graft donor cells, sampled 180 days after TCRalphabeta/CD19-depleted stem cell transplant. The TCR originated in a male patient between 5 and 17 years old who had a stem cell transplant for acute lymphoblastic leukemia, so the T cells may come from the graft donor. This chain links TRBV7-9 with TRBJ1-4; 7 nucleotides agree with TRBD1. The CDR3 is CASSAGTAATNEKLFF. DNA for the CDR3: TGTGCCAGCAGCGCCGGGACAGCCGCAACTAATGAAAAACTGTTTTTT. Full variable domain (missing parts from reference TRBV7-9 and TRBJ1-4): DTGVSQNPRHKITKRGQNVTFRCDPISEHNRLYWYRQTLGQGPEFLTYFQNEAQLEKSRLLSDRFSAERPKGSFSTLEIQRTEQGDSAMYLCASSAGTAATNEKLFFGSGTQLSVL.